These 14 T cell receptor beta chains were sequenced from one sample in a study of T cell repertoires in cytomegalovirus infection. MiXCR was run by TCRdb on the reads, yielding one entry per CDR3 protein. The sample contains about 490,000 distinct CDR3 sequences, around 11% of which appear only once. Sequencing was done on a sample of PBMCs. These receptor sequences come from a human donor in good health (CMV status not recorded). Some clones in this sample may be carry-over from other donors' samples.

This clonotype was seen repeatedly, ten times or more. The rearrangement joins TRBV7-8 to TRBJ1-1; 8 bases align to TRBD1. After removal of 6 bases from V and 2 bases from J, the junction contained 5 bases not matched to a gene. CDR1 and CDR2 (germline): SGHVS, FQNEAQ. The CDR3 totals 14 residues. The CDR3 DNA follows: TGTGCCAGCAGTCCAGACAGGGGAAACACTGAAGCTTTCTTT. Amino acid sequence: CASSPDRGNTEAFF. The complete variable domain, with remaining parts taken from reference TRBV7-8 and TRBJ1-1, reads GAGVSQSPRYKVAKRGQDVALRCDPISGHVSLFWYQQALGQGPEFLTYFQNEAQLDKSGLPSDRFFAERPEGSVSTLKIQRTQQEDSAVYLCASSPDRGNTEAFFGQGTRLTVV.

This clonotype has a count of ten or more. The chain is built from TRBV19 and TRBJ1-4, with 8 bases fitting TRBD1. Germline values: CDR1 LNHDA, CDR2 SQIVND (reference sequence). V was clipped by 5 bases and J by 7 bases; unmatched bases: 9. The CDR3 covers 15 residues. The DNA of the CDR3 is TGTGCCAGTAGTGACGACAGGGGAGGGAGTGAAAAACTGTTTTTT. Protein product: CASSDDRGGSEKLFF.

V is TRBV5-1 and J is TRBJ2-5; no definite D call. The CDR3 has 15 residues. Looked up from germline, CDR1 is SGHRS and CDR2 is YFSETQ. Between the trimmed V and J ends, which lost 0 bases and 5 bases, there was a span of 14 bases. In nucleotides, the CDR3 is TGCGCCAGCAGCTTGGCGGCAGAAGCCCAGGAGACCCAGTACTTC. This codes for CASSLAAEAQETQYF.

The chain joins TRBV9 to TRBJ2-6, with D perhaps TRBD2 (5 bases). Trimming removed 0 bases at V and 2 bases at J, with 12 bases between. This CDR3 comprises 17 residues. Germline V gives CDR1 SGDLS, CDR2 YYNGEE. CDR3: CASSVGASGTGANVLTF. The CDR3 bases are TGTGCCAGCAGCGTAGGGGCCTCCGGGACTGGGGCCAACGTCCTGACTTTC.

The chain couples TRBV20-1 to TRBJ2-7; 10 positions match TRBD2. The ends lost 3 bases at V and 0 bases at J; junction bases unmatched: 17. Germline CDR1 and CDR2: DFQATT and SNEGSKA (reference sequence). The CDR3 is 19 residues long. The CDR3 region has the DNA TGCAGTGCTAGCCCCAGGGGTAGCGGGGGGCCCCTTTCCTCCTACGAGCAGTACTTC. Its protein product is CSASPRGSGGPLSSYEQYF.

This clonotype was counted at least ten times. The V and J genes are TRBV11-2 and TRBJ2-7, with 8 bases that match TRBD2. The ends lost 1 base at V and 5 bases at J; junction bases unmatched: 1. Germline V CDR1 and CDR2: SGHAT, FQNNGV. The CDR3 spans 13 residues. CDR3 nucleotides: TGTGCCAGCAGCTTAGTAGCGGGAAACGAGCAGTACTTC. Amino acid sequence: CASSLVAGNEQYF.

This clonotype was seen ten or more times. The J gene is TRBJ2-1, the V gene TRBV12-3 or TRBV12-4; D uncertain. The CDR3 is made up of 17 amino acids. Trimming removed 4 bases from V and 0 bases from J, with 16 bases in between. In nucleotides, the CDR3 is TGTGCCAGCAGTTCTCACAGCGCTCCGAGCTCCTACAATGAGCAGTTCTTC. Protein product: CASSSHSAPSSYNEQFF.

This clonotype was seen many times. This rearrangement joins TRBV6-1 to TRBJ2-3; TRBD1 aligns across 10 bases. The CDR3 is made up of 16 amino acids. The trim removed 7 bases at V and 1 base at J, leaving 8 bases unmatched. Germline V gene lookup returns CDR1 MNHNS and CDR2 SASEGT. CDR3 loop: CASNSPDRGRTDTQYF. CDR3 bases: TGTGCCAGCAATTCTCCAGACAGGGGGCGCACAGATACGCAGTATTTT.

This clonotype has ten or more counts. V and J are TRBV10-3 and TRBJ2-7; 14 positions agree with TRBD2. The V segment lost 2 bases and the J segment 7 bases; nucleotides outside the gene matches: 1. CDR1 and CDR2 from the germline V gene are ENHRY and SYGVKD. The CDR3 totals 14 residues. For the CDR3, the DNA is TGTGCCATCAGTGAGGGACTAGCGGGGGGTGAGCAGTACTTC. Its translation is CAISEGLAGGEQYF.

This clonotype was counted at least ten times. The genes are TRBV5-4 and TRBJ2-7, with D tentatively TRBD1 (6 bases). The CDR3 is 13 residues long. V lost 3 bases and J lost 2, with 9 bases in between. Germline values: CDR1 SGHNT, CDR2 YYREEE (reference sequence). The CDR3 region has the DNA TGTGCCAGCAGCTCCCGGGACACCTACGAGCAGTACTTC. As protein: CASSSRDTYEQYF.

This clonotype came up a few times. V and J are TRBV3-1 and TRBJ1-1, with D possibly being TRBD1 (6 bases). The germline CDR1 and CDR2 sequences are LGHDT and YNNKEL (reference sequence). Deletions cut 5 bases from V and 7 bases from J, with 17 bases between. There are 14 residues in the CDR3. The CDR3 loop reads CASSIRTVSNEAFF. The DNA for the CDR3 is TGTGCCAGCAGCATACGGACAGTCTCTAATGAAGCTTTCTTT.

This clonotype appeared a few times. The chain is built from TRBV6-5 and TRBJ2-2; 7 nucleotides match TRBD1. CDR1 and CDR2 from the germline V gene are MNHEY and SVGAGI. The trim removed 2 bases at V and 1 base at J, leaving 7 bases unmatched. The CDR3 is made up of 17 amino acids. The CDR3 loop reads CASSYRLTGMNTGELFF. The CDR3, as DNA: TGTGCCAGCAGTTACCGACTGACAGGGATGAACACCGGGGAGCTGTTTTTT.

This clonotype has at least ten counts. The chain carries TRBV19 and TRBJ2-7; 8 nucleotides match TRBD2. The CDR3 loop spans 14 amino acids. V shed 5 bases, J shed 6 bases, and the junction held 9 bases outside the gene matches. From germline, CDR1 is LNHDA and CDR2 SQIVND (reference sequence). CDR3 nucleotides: TGTGCCAGTAGTGGTCAGAGGGCGGGGGGCGAGCAGTACTTC. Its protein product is CASSGQRAGGEQYF.

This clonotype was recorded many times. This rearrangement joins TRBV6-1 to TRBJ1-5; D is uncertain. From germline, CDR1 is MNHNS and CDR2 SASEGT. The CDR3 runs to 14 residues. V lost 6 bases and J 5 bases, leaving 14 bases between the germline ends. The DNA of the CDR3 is TGTGCCAGCAGGGCCTTTCCGGGAGATCAGCCCCAGCATTTT. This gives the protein CASRAFPGDQPQHF.